This T cell receptor beta chain emerged from a study of breast tumors, draining lymph nodes, adjacent tissues. Axillary draining lymph nodes of breast cancer patients supplied the node samples. TCRdb called the multiplex PCR reads again in MiXCR, with one record for every CDR3 protein. The repertoire includes 130,000 or so distinct CDR3 sequences, about 33% of them detected once, and around 2.3% sits in the top ten. The study, taken as a whole, reports: Findings are consistent with lymph node origin and intratumoral expansion of most tumor T cells. Compared with basal-like, luminal-like tumors shared significantly more repertoire with nontumor tissue.

This clonotype was seen many times. The antigen is not known. The origin of this receptor is a female donor with breast cancer. Some clones in this sample may be carry-over from other donors' samples. Sample: axillary lymph node tissue.

CDR3 nucleotide sequence: TGTGCCAGCAGCTTAGGCGGTGCCTACCAAGAGACCCAGTACTTC. It codes for CASSLGGAYQETQYF. This chain links TRBV11-2 with TRBJ2-5; D gene uncertain. This CDR3 is built from 15 residues. V was pared by 1 base and J by 0 bases, with 9 bases between. Germline V gives CDR1 SGHAT, CDR2 FQNNGV. The entire variable domain, with the rest obtained from reference TRBV11-2 and TRBJ2-5, is as follows: EAGVAQSPRYKIIEKRQSVAFWCNPISGHATLYWYQQILGQGPKLLIQFQNNGVVDDSQLPKDRFSAERLKGVDSTLKIQPAKLEDSAVYLCASSLGGAYQETQYFGPGTRLLVL.